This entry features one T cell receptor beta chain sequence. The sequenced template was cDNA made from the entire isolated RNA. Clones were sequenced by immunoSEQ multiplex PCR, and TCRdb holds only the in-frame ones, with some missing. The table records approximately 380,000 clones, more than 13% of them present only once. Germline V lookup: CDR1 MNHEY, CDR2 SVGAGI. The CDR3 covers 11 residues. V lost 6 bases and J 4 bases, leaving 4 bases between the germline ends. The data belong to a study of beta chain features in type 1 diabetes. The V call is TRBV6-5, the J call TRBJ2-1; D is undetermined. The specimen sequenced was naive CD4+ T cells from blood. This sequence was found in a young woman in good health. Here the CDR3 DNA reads TGTGCCAGCAGGAGATACAATGAGCAGTTCTTC. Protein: CASRRYNEQFF.